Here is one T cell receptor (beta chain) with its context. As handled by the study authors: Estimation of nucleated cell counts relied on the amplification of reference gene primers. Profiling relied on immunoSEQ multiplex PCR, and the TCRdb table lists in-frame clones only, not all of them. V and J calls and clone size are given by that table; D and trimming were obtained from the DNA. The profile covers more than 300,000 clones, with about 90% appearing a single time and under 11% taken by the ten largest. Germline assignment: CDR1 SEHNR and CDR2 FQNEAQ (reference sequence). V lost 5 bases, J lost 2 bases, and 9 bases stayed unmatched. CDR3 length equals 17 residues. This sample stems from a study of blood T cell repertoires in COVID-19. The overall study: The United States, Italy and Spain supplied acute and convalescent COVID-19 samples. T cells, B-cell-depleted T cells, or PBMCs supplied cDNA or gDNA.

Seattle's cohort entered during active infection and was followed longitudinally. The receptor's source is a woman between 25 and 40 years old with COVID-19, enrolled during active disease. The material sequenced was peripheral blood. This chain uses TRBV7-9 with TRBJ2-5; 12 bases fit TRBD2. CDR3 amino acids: CASSPRTSGNDQETQYF. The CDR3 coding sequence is TGTGCCAGCAGCCCCCGGACTAGCGGGAATGATCAAGAGACCCAGTACTTC.